Presented here are 6 T cell receptor beta chains from one specimen sequenced in a study of spatial heterogeneity in lung cancer. TCRdb re-analysed the 5' RACE reads in MiXCR, keeping a single row per CDR3 protein. Of 7,000 or so distinct CDR3 sequences listed, more than 6% are singletons. The sample's time point: sample taken at primary tumor resection. Extraction of whole RNA from tumor, nontumor lung or frozen PBMC preceded unsorted sequencing. Sequenced here: PBMCs, sampled at surgery. The origin of the receptors is a male donor with early-stage non-small cell lung cancer.

This clonotype was seen a few times. This beta chain is off target for a library built for alpha chains, so its abundance means little. The chain has TRBV5-4 and TRBJ2-2, with D perhaps given as TRBD1 or TRBD2 (5 bases each). The CDR3 sequence is 13 residues long. Trimming cost V 0 bases and J 5 bases, with 5 bases left between them. CDR1 is SGHNT and CDR2 is YYREEE in the germline V gene (reference sequence). In DNA, the CDR3 is TGTGCCAGCAGCTTGGGGGGGACCGGGGAGCTGTTTTTT. It codes for CASSLGGTGELFF. Using reference TRBV5-4 and TRBJ2-2 for the parts outside the CDR3, the full variable domain is ETGVTQSPTHLIKTRGQQVTLRCSSQSGHNTVSWYQQALGQGPQFIFQYYREEENGRGNFPPRFSGLQFPNYSSELNVNALELDDSALYLCASSLGGTGELFFGEGSRLTVL.

Concerning this clonotype itself: Because this beta chain is a stray read in a library intended to capture alpha chains, its abundance should not be given much weight. J is TRBJ1-1 and V is TRBV6-2 or TRBV6-3, with no clear D. In germline, CDR1 is MNHEY, CDR2 SVGEGT. The CDR3 is made up of 14 amino acids. The germline V and J ends were trimmed by 2 bases and 5 bases, with 12 bases remaining between them. DNA for the CDR3: TGTGCCAGCAGTTACCCGGATCTAAAGACTGAAGCTTTCTTT. Protein sequence: CASSYPDLKTEAFF.

By share, this clonotype counts as medium-sized. This beta chain turned up in a library designed for alpha chains; as an off-target read, its abundance says little. This rearrangement joins TRBV28 to TRBJ2-2; TRBD1 might be the D (6 bases). Germline CDR1 and CDR2: MDHEN and SYDVKM. This CDR3 is 14 amino acids long. Trimming shortened V by 4 bases and J by 6 bases, and 12 bases separated the two germline ends. CDR3 sequence reads: CASSSDSVAGELFF. The CDR3 DNA reads as TGTGCCAGCAGTTCGGACAGTGTTGCCGGGGAGCTGTTTTTT.

This clonotype showed up many times. With the library built for alpha chains, this beta chain is off target and its frequency is not meaningful. The chain carries TRBV5-1 and TRBJ2-3, with D perhaps TRBD1 or TRBD2 (6 bases each). This CDR3 has 16 residues. Germline CDR1 and CDR2: SGHRS and YFSETQ. V lost 0 bases and J 2 bases, leaving 13 bases between the germline ends. CDR3 sequence (DNA): TGCGCCAGCAGCTTGGCTCCTAGGGGGGCCACAGATACGCAGTATTTT. It specifies CASSLAPRGATDTQYF.

By share, this clonotype counts as medium-sized. This beta chain represents an off-target read in a library built for alpha chains; its size is of limited meaning. This sequence joins TRBV7-9 and TRBJ2-2; D gene unclear. CDR1 and CDR2 from the germline V gene are SEHNR and FQNEAQ (reference sequence). V was cut by 2 bases and J by 7 bases, with 11 bases left in between. The CDR3 has 14 residues. The CDR3 DNA reads as TGTGCCAGCAGCTTATCATCCCGAGGCGGGGAGCTGTTTTTT. As protein: CASSLSSRGGELFF.

Comment on this clonotype: This beta chain is a stray sequence in a library constructed for alpha chains; its clone size is not meaningful. The chain is built from TRBV5-1 and TRBJ2-1; 8 bases align to TRBD1. V lost 0 bases to trimming and J lost 8 bases; unmatched junction nucleotides: 7. Germline-derived CDR1 and CDR2 are SGHRS and YFSETQ. This CDR3 spans 15 amino acids. The CDR3, as DNA: TGCGCCAGCAGCTTGGCCACGACAGGGGTCGATGAGCAGTTCTTC. Protein sequence: CASSLATTGVDEQFF.